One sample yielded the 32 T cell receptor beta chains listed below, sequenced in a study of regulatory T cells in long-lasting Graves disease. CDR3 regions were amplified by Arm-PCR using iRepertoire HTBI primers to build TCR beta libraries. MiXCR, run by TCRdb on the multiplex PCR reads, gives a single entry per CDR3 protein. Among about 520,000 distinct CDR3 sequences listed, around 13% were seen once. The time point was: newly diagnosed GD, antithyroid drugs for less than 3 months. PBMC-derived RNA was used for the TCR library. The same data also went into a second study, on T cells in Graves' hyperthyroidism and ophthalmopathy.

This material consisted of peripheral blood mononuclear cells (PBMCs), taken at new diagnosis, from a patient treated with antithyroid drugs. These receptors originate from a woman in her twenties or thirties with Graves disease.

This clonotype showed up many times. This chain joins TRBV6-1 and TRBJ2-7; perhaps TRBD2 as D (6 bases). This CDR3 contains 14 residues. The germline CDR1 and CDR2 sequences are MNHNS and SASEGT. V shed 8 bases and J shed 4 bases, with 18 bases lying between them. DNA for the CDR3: TGTGCCAGCTCCCCGGGACTCCATATTTACGAGCAGTACTTC. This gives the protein CASSPGLHIYEQYF.

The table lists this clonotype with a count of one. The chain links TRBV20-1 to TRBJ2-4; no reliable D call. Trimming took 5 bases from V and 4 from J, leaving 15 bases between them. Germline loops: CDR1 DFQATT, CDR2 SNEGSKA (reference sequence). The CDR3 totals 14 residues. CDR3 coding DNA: TGCAGTGCTTCCCCCTTCACTGGGAAAAACATTCAGTACTTC. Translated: CSASPFTGKNIQYF.

CDR3 region: CASLVPGLAPDTQYF. CDR3 bases: TGTGCCAGCCTCGTACCGGGACTAGCCCCAGATACGCAGTATTTT. The gene calls are TRBV6-2 or TRBV6-3 and TRBJ2-3; 9 bases agree with TRBD2. Trimming took 8 bases from V and 4 from J; bases not matched to a gene: 10. Germline V lookup: CDR1 MNHEY, CDR2 SVGEGT. The CDR3 is 15 amino acids.

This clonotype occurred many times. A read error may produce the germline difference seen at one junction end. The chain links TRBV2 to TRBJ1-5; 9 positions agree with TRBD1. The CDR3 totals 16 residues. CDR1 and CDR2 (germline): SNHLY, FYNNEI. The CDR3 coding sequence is TGTGCCAGCAGAGAAGGGATCGACAGGGGGATAGGGGCCCAGCATTTT. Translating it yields CASREGIDRGIGAQHF.

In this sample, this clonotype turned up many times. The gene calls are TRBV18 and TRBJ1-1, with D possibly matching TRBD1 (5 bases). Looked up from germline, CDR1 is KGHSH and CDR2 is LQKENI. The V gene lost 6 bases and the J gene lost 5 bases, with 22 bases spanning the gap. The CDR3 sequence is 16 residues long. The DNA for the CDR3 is TGTGCCAGCTCCTTGGTGGTCGCAGGCGGGACTACTGAAGCTTTCTTT. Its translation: CASSLVVAGGTTEAFF.

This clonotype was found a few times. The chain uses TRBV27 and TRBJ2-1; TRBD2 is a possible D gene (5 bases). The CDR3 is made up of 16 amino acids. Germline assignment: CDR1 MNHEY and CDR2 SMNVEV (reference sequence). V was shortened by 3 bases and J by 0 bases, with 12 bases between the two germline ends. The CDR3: CASSFYGVSSYNEQFF. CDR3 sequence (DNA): TGTGCCAGCAGTTTTTACGGGGTAAGCTCCTACAATGAGCAGTTCTTC.

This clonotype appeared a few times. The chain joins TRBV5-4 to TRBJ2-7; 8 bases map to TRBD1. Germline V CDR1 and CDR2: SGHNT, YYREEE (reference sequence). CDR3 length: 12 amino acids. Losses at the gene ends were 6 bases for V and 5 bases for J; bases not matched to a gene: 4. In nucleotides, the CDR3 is TGTGCCAGCACAGACAGGGGACACGAGCAGTACTTC. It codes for CASTDRGHEQYF.

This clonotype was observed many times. This chain's CDR3 is CASSLGTDGRYEQYF. In DNA form, the CDR3 reads TGTGCCAGCAGCTTAGGGACCGACGGGAGATACGAGCAGTACTTC. This chain uses TRBV7-9 with TRBJ2-7; D is possibly TRBD2 (6 bases). Germline values: CDR1 SEHNR, CDR2 FQNEAQ (reference sequence). V gave up 1 base and J gave up 4 bases, with 14 bases separating them. The CDR3 loop spans 15 amino acids.

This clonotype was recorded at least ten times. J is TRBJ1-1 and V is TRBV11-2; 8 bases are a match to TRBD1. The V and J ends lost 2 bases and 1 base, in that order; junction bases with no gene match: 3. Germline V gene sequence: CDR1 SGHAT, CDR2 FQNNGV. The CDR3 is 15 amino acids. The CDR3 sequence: CASSLKGTGNTEAFF. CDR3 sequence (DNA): TGTGCCAGCAGCTTAAAAGGGACAGGGAACACTGAAGCTTTCTTT.

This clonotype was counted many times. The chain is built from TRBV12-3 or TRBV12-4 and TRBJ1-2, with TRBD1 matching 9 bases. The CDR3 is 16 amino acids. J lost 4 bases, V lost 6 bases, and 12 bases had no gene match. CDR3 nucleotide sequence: TGTGCCAGCAGGGATTCCGGGACAGGGTCAGGCTATGGCTACACCTTC. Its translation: CASRDSGTGSGYGYTF.

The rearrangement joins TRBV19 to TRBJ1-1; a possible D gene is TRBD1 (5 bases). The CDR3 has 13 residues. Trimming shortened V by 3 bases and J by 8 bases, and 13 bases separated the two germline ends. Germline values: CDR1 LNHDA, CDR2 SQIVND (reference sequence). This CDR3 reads CASSIRTRDEAFF. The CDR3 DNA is TGTGCCAGTAGTATTAGGACGAGGGACGAAGCTTTCTTT.

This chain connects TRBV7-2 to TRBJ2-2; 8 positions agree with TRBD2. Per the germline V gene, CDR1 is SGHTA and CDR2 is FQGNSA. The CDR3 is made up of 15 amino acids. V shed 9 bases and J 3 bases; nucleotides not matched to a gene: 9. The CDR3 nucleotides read TGTGCCAGGACCGGGACTAGGGGGGACACCGGGGAGCTGTTTTTT. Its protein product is CARTGTRGDTGELFF.

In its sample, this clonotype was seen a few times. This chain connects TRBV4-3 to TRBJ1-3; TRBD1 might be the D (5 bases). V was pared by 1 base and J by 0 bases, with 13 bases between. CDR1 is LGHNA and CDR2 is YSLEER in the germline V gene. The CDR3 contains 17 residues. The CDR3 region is CASSQGAGRNSGNTIYF. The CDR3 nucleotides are TGCGCCAGCAGCCAAGGGGCAGGGCGAAACTCTGGAAACACCATATATTTT.

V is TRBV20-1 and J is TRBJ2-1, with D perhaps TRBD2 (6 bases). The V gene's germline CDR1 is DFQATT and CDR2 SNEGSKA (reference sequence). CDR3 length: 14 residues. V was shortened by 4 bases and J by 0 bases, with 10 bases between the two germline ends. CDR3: CSANVGGSYNEQFF. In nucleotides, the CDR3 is TGCAGTGCTAACGTGGGGGGCTCCTACAATGAGCAGTTCTTC.

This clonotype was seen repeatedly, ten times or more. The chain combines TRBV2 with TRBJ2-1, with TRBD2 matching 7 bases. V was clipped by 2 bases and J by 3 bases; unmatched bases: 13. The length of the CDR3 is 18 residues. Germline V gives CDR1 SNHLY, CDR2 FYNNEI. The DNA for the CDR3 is TGTGCCAGCAGTGAATTAAGCGGGCGGGAGCGGTTCTACAATGAGCAGTTCTTC. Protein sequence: CASSELSGRERFYNEQFF. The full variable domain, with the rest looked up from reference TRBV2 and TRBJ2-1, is EPEVTQTPSHQVTQMGQEVILRCVPISNHLYFYWYRQILGQKVEFLVSFYNNEISEKSEIFDDQFSVERPDGSNFTLKIRSTKLEDSAMYFCASSELSGRERFYNEQFFGPGTRLTVL.

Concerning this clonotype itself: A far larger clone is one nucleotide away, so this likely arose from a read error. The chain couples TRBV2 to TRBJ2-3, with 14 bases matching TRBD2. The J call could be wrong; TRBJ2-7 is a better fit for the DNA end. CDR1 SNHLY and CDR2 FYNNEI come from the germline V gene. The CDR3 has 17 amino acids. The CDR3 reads CASSPGLAGAGNNEQYF. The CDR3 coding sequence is TGTGCCAGCAGCCCGGGACTAGCGGGAGCGGGGAACAATGAGCAGTACTTC.

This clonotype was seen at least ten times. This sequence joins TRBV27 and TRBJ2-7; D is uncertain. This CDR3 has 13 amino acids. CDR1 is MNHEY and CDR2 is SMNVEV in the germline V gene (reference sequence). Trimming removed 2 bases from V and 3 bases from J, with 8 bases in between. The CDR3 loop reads CASSLGPHYEQYF. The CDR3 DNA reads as TGTGCCAGCAGTTTAGGCCCTCACTACGAGCAGTACTTC.

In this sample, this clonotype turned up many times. CDR3 region: CASSLTAYSNQPQHF. Written as DNA, the CDR3 is TGTGCCAGCAGCTTGACGGCCTATAGCAATCAGCCCCAGCATTTT. V is TRBV11-3 and J is TRBJ1-5; no clear D. The CDR3 has 15 amino acids. The ends were cut back, 3 bases at V and 0 bases at J, with 9 bases in the middle. The germline gives CDR1 SGHNT, CDR2 YENEEA.

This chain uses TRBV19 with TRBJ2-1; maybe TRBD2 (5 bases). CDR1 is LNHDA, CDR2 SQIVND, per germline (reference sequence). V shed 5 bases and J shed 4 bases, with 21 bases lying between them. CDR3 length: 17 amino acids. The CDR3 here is CASSSERAHQVYNEQFF. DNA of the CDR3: TGTGCCAGTAGTTCCGAGAGGGCTCATCAAGTTTACAATGAGCAGTTCTTC.

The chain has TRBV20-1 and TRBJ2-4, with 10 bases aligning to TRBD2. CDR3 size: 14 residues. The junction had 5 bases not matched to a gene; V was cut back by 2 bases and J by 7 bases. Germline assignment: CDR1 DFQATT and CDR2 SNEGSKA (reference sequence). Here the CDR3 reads CSARTAGGQNIQYF. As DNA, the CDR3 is TGCAGTGCTAGAACAGCGGGAGGGCAGAACATTCAGTACTTC.

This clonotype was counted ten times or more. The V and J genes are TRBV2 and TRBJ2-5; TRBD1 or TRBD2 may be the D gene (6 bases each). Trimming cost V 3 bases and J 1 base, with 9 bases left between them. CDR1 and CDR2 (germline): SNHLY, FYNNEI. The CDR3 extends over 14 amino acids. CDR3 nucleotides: TGTGCCAGCAGTGAGGAGGGGGTCCAAGAGACCCAGTACTTC. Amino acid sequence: CASSEEGVQETQYF. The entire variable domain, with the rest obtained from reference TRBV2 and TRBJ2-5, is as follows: EPEVTQTPSHQVTQMGQEVILRCVPISNHLYFYWYRQILGQKVEFLVSFYNNEISEKSEIFDDQFSVERPDGSNFTLKIRSTKLEDSAMYFCASSEEGVQETQYFGPGTRLLVL.

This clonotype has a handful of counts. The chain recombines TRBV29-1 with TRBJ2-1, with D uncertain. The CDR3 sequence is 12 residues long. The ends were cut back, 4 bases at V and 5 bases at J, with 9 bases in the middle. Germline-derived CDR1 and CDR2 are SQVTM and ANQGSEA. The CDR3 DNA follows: TGCAGCGTTGCCCTTAATCACAATGAGCAGTTCTTC. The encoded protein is CSVALNHNEQFF.

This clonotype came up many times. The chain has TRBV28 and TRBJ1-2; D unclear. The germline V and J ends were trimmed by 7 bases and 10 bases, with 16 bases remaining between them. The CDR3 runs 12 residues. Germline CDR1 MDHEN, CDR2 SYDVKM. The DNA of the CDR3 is TGTGCCAGCACCCTAACGAAATCCGTCTACACCTTC. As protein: CASTLTKSVYTF.

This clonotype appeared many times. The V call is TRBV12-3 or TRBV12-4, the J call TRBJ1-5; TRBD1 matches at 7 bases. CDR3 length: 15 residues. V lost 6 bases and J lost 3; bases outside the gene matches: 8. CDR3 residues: CASRNTGALNQPQHF. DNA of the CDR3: TGTGCCAGCAGGAATACAGGGGCCCTCAATCAGCCCCAGCATTTT.

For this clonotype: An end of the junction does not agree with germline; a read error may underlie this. In DNA form, the CDR3 reads TGTGCCATCAGTGAGTCCTCGGGCACGAACACCGAGGAGCTGTTTTTT. Translation: CAISESSGTNTEELFF. The genes are TRBV10-3 and TRBJ2-2; D unclear. The CDR3 has 16 residues. Per the germline V gene, CDR1 is ENHRY and CDR2 is SYGVKD.

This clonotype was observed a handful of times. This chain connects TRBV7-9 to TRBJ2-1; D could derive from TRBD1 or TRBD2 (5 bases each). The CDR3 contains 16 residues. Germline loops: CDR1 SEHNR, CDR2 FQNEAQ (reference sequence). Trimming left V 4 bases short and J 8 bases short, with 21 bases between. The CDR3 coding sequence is TGTGCCAGCAGCTGGGGCCGGGCATCCTCCGGGGATGAGCAGTTCTTC. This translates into CASSWGRASSGDEQFF.

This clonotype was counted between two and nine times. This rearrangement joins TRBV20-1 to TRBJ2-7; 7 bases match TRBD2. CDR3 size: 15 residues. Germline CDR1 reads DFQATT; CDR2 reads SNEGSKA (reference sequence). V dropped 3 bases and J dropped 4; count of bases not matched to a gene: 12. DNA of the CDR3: TGCAGTGCTAGGAAGGTGGCGGGAGTTACTTACGAGCAGTACTTC. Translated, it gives CSARKVAGVTYEQYF.

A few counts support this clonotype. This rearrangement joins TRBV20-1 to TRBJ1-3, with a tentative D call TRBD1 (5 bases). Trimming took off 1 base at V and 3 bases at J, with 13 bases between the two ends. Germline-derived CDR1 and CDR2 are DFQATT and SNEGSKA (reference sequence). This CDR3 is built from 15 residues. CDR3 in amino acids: CSARADRGFGNTIYF. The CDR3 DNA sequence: TGCAGTGCTAGAGCAGATAGGGGCTTTGGAAACACCATATATTTT.

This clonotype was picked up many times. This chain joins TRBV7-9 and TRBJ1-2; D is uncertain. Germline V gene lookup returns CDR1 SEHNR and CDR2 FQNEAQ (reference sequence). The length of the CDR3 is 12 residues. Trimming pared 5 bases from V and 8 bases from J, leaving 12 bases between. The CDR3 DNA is TGTGCCAGCAGCAACCCCGGACGGGGCTACACCTTC. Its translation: CASSNPGRGYTF.

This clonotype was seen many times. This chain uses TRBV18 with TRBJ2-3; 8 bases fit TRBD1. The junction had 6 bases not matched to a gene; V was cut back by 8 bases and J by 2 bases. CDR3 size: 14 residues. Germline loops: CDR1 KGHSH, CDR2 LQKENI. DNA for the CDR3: TGTGCCAGCAGCAGGACAGGGTCCACAGATACGCAGTATTTT. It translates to CASSRTGSTDTQYF.

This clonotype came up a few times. In DNA form, the CDR3 reads TGTGCCAGTAGTACTGACAATGAGCAGTTCTTC. Translation: CASSTDNEQFF. The gene calls are TRBV19 and TRBJ2-1; D gene unclear. Germline-derived CDR1 and CDR2 are LNHDA and SQIVND (reference sequence). V lost 4 bases to trimming and J lost 5 bases, with 3 bases between them. There are 11 residues in the CDR3.

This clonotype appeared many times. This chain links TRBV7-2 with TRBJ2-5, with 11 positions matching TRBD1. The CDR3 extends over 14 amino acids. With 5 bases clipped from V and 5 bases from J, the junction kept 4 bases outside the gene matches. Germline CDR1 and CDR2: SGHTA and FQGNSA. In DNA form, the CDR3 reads TGTGCCAGCAGCCGGACAGGGGGCGTGGAGACCCAGTACTTC. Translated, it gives CASSRTGGVETQYF.